What follows are 20 T cell receptor beta chains derived from one specimen sequenced in a study of blood T cell repertoires in COVID-19. Repertoires were generated with immunoSEQ multiplex PCR, while TCRdb's copy carries only in-frame clones and drops some. Here the sample spans under 300,000 clones, roughly 79% being singletons. The sequencing sample was made of PBMCs or T cells enriched from blood (not recorded which). The receptors come from a man aged 35 to 55 who had recovered from COVID-19.

The chain has TRBV30 and TRBJ1-5; D is unclear. V was shortened by 0 bases and J by 8 bases, with 14 bases between the two germline ends. In germline, CDR1 is GTSNPN, CDR2 SVGIG (reference sequence). The CDR3 has 14 amino acids. This CDR3 is CAWSVGRGLEPQHF. The CDR3 DNA follows: TGTGCCTGGAGTGTAGGCCGCGGTCTTGAGCCCCAGCATTTT.

The V call is TRBV29-1, the J call TRBJ1-2, with D perhaps matching TRBD1 (5 bases). Germline assignment: CDR1 SQVTM and CDR2 ANQGSEA. V lost 4 bases, J lost 2 bases, and 8 bases lay in between. The CDR3 length is 12 residues. This CDR3 reads CSVGGGNYGYTF. The CDR3, as DNA: TGCAGCGTTGGGGGCGGAAACTATGGCTACACCTTC.

The J gene is TRBJ2-2, the V gene TRBV19; 8 positions agree with TRBD1. V gave up 7 bases and J gave up 1 base; unmatched junction bases: 5. The CDR3 contains 15 residues. Germline CDR1 is LNHDA and CDR2 is SQIVND (reference sequence). The CDR3 DNA sequence: TGTGCCAGTATGAGACAGGGGCGGAACACCGGGGAGCTGTTTTTT. Protein sequence: CASMRQGRNTGELFF. Using reference TRBV19 and TRBJ2-2 for the parts outside the CDR3, the full variable domain is DGGITQSPKYLFRKEGQNVTLSCEQNLNHDAMYWYRQDPGQGLRLIYYSQIVNDFQKGDIAEGYSVSREKKESFPLTVTSAQKNPTAFYLCASMRQGRNTGELFFGEGSRLTVL.

The rearrangement uses TRBV11-2 and TRBJ1-1, with 9 positions matching TRBD1. The trim removed 5 bases at V and 5 bases at J, leaving 6 bases unmatched. From germline, CDR1 is SGHAT and CDR2 FQNNGV. This CDR3 comprises 14 residues. The CDR3 coding sequence is TGTGCCAGCAGCGCGACGACAGGGGGTACTGAAGCTTTCTTT. Translation gives CASSATTGGTEAFF. Full variable domain (rest looked up from reference TRBV11-2 and TRBJ1-1): EAGVAQSPRYKIIEKRQSVAFWCNPISGHATLYWYQQILGQGPKLLIQFQNNGVVDDSQLPKDRFSAERLKGVDSTLKIQPAKLEDSAVYLCASSATTGGTEAFFGQGTRLTVV.

V and J are TRBV3-1 (or the pseudogene TRBV3-2) and TRBJ2-5; D is uncertain. The germline V gene has CDR1 LGHDT and CDR2 YNNKEL (reference sequence). This CDR3 has 13 residues. Trimming stripped 0 bases from V and 7 bases from J, with 9 bases between. DNA for the CDR3: TGTGCCAGCAGCCAAGATCTAATCTGGACCCAGTACTTC. Translation gives CASSQDLIWTQYF.

This chain connects TRBV28 to TRBJ1-5; D gene ambiguous. V lost 1 base, J lost 2 bases, and 6 bases lay in between. CDR1 and CDR2 from the germline V gene are MDHEN and SYDVKM. The CDR3 runs to 14 residues. This chain's CDR3 is CASSLSRGNQPQHF. DNA for the CDR3: TGTGCCAGCAGTTTATCTCGGGGCAATCAGCCCCAGCATTTT.

This rearrangement joins TRBV5-1 to TRBJ1-6, with D unresolved. Germline V lookup: CDR1 SGHRS, CDR2 YFSETQ. CDR3 length equals 15 residues. The V and J ends lost 0 bases and 12 bases respectively, with 16 bases between them. The CDR3 DNA follows: TGCGCCAGCAGCTTGGACAGTCCCCCTGACGGACCCCTCCACTTT. Protein: CASSLDSPPDGPLHF.

This clone was found many times. This chain uses TRBV5-1 with TRBJ2-1; D is undetermined. Germline CDR1 reads SGHRS; CDR2 reads YFSETQ. The CDR3 spans 15 residues. Trimming took off 2 bases at V and 0 bases at J, with 9 bases between the two ends. The CDR3 coding sequence is TGCGCCAGCAGCTTCCAGTACAGCTCCTACAATGAGCAGTTCTTC. Translating it yields CASSFQYSSYNEQFF.

V and J are TRBV3-1 (or the pseudogene TRBV3-2) and TRBJ2-1, with 9 bases aligning to TRBD2. V shed 4 bases and J 0 bases; nucleotides not matched to a gene: 7. The CDR3 totals 17 residues. Per the germline V gene, CDR1 is LGHDT and CDR2 is YNNKEL (reference sequence). This CDR3 reads CASSPPGREGSYNEQFF. DNA of the CDR3: TGTGCCAGCAGCCCCCCGGGGCGGGAGGGCTCCTACAATGAGCAGTTCTTC.

J is TRBJ2-7 and V is TRBV2, with D perhaps matching TRBD1 (6 bases). CDR1 and CDR2 (germline): SNHLY, FYNNEI. This CDR3 is 13 amino acids long. Trimming took 7 bases from V and 4 from J, leaving 14 bases between them. The CDR3 protein is CASTGARGYEQYF. In nucleotides, the CDR3 is TGTGCCAGCACAGGGGCGCGAGGGTACGAGCAGTACTTC. The entire variable domain, with the rest obtained from reference TRBV2 and TRBJ2-7, is as follows: EPEVTQTPSHQVTQMGQEVILRCVPISNHLYFYWYRQILGQKVEFLVSFYNNEISEKSEIFDDQFSVERPDGSNFTLKIRSTKLEDSAMYFCASTGARGYEQYFGPGTRLTVT.

This clone was counted once. The gene calls are TRBV20-1 and TRBJ1-4; a possible D gene is TRBD1 (6 bases). The CDR3 sequence is 15 residues long. V gave up 3 bases and J gave up 8 bases, with 19 bases separating them. Germline V gives CDR1 DFQATT, CDR2 SNEGSKA (reference sequence). The DNA of the CDR3 is TGCAGTGCTAGTGGTGGACAGCTGGGGGGGGAAAAACTGTTTTTT. Protein sequence: CSASGGQLGGEKLFF.

This chain uses TRBV7-9 with TRBJ1-2; 9 positions agree with TRBD1. Trimming took 1 base from V and 7 from J; bases not matched to a gene: 4. The CDR3 has 14 amino acids. The V gene's germline CDR1 is SEHNR and CDR2 FQNEAQ (reference sequence). CDR3 bases: TGTGCCAGCAGCTTAGGAGGGACAGGGAGTGGCTACACCTTC. Its protein product is CASSLGGTGSGYTF.

As DNA, the CDR3 is TGTGCCAGCAGTGCTCCGGGACAGAAGGCTGAAGCTTTCTTT. Its protein is CASSAPGQKAEAFF. The J gene is TRBJ1-1, the V gene TRBV28; the match to TRBD1 covers 7 bases. Germline V gene sequence: CDR1 MDHEN, CDR2 SYDVKM. The CDR3 consists of 14 residues. Trimming took 5 bases from V and 6 from J; bases not matched to a gene: 9. Full variable domain (outside the CDR3, taken from reference TRBV28 and TRBJ1-1): DVKVTQSSRYLVKRTGEKVFLECVQDMDHENMFWYRQDPGLGLRLIYFSYDVKMKEKGDIPEGYSVSREKKERFSLILESASTNQTSMYLCASSAPGQKAEAFFGQGTRLTVV.

V and J are TRBV10-2 and TRBJ1-1, with D possibly being TRBD1 (5 bases). CDR1 and CDR2 from the germline V gene are WSHSY and SAAADI. The CDR3 length is 13 residues. V was pared by 8 bases and J by 4 bases, with 14 bases between. For the CDR3, the DNA is TGCGCCAGCCGGGTTCCAGACAGCACTGAAGCTTTCTTT. Residues: CASRVPDSTEAFF.

The chain employs TRBV20-1 and TRBJ1-1; D not resolved. Germline V gene data show CDR1 as DFQATT and CDR2 as SNEGSKA (reference sequence). The length of the CDR3 is 11 residues. The CDR3 region is CSVRRNTEAFF. DNA of the CDR3: TGCAGCGTACGGAGGAACACTGAAGCTTTCTTT.

This clone was seen repeatedly, ten times or more. This sequence joins TRBV6-5 and TRBJ2-7, with TRBD1 matching over 7 bases. CDR1 and CDR2 from the germline V gene are MNHEY and SVGAGI. The CDR3 has 15 residues. J gave up 4 bases and V 5 bases, and 11 bases lay outside the gene matches. The DNA of the CDR3 is TGTGCCAGCAGTCCATACAGGGGCGTTGGTTACGAGCAGTACTTC. As protein: CASSPYRGVGYEQYF.

The chain uses TRBV6-2 or TRBV6-3 and TRBJ1-2; TRBD1 agrees at 8 bases. With 6 bases clipped from V and 6 bases from J, the junction kept 9 bases outside the gene matches. This CDR3 region has 14 residues. Germline CDR1 is MNHEY and CDR2 is SVGEGT. In DNA, the CDR3 is TGTGCCAGCAGCCGATACGGACAGGGCAATGGCTACACCTTC. It translates to CASSRYGQGNGYTF.

The chain joins TRBV7-9 to TRBJ1-4; D may be TRBD1 (6 bases). V lost 4 bases, J lost 2 bases, and 14 bases lay in between. CDR1 is SEHNR, CDR2 FQNEAQ, per germline (reference sequence). CDR3 length: 16 residues. CDR3 nucleotide sequence: TGTGCCAGCAGCTCCGGGACAACGCCGACTAATGAAAAACTGTTTTTT. Protein sequence: CASSSGTTPTNEKLFF.

J is TRBJ1-5 and V is TRBV10-3; D is unclear. The length of the CDR3 is 15 residues. Germline lookup yields CDR1 ENHRY and CDR2 SYGVKD. Trimming removed 0 bases at V and 2 bases at J, with 8 bases between. Here the CDR3 DNA reads TGTGCCATCAGTGAGTCGAACATCGGCAATCAGCCCCAGCATTTT. The encoded protein is CAISESNIGNQPQHF.

The chain recombines TRBV30 with TRBJ1-2; D might be TRBD1 (6 bases). The length of the CDR3 is 14 residues. Trimming took off 1 base at V and 3 bases at J, with 12 bases between the two ends. Germline lookup yields CDR1 GTSNPN and CDR2 SVGIG (reference sequence). In DNA form, the CDR3 reads TGTGCCTGGAGTGAGACAGGACTTTACTATGGCTACACCTTC. Residues: CAWSETGLYYGYTF. The variable domain in full, completed from reference TRBV30 and TRBJ1-2, reads SQTIHQWPATLVQPVGSPLSLECTVEGTSNPNLYWYRQAAGRGLQLLFYSVGIGQISSEVPQNLSASRPQDRQFILSSKKLLLSDSGFYLCAWSETGLYYGYTFGSGTRLTVV.